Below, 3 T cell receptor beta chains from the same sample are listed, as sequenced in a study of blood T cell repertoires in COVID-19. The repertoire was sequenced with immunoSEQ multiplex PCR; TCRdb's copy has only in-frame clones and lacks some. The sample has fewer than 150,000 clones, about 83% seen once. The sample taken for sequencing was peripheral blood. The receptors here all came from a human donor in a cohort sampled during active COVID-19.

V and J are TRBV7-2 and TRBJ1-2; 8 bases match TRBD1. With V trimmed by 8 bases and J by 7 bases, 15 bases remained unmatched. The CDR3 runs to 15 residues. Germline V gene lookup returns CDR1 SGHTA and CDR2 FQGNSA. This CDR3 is CASQTGAGGESGYTF. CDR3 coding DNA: TGTGCCAGCCAAACGGGTGCAGGGGGCGAGTCTGGCTACACCTTC.

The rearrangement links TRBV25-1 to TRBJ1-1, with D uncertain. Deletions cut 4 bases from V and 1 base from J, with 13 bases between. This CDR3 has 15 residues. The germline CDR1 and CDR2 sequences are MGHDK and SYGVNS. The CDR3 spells CASSVWTEGNTEAFF. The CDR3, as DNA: TGTGCCAGCAGTGTTTGGACGGAGGGGAACACTGAAGCTTTCTTT. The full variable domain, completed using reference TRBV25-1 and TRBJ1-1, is EADIYQTPRYLVIGTGKKITLECSQTMGHDKMYWYQQDPGMELHLIHYSYGVNSTEKGDLSSESTVSRIRTEHFPLTLESARPSHTSQYLCASSVWTEGNTEAFFGQGTRLTVV.

In DNA form, the CDR3 reads TGTGCCAGCAGCTTATCAGGACAACCCTTGGGAAACACCGGGGAGCTGTTTTTT. Protein sequence: CASSLSGQPLGNTGELFF. The V gene is TRBV11-3, the J gene TRBJ2-2, with D possibly being TRBD1 (5 bases). Germline V lookup: CDR1 SGHNT, CDR2 YENEEA. V lost 2 bases to trimming and J lost 2 bases, with 18 bases between them. CDR3 length equals 18 residues.